The 14 T cell receptor beta chains presented below share a single source sample, sequenced in a study of T cell repertoires in cytomegalovirus infection. What these receptors recognize is not known. From the reads, TCRdb called clonotypes with MiXCR, one entry per CDR3 protein. Found here are approximately 910,000 distinct CDR3 sequences, less than 40% of them singletons; the top ten hold roughly 13%. This sample comprised cultured CD8+ T cells from PBMCs, obtained from culture after CMV antigen stimulation. Receptor source: a human donor in good health (CMV status not recorded). Some clones in this sample may be carry-over from other donors' samples.

Comments on this clonotype: The junction shows a germline mismatch at one end, possibly a read error. The rearrangement uses TRBV6-6 and TRBJ2-1; 7 bases line up with TRBD1. Germline V CDR1 and CDR2: MNHNY, SVGAGI (reference sequence). The CDR3 runs to 18 residues. Here the CDR3 reads CASSKTQGQASPYNELFF. The CDR3 DNA follows: TGTGCCAGCAGTAAGACACAGGGGCAGGCTTCCCCCTACAATGAGCTGTTCTTC.

The genes are TRBV29-1 and TRBJ2-3; D is tentatively TRBD1 or TRBD2 (5 bases each). The V end was cut by 0 bases, the J end by 0 bases, with 10 bases between. The CDR3 covers 15 residues. CDR1 and CDR2 (germline): SQVTM, ANQGSEA. CDR3: CSVEDWDGSTDTQYF. Written as DNA, the CDR3 is TGCAGCGTTGAAGATTGGGACGGTAGCACAGATACGCAGTATTTT.

The chain couples TRBV5-1 to TRBJ2-1; 10 nucleotides align to TRBD2. The ends lost 4 bases at V and 1 base at J; junction bases unmatched: 8. CDR1 and CDR2 (germline): SGHRS, YFSETQ. The CDR3 runs 17 residues. For the CDR3, the DNA is TGCGCCAGCAGCGATAAGCTAGCGGGGGCGTCCTACAATGAGCAGTTCTTC. Its translation is CASSDKLAGASYNEQFF.

The CDR3 is CSVSTSGGATSTDTQYF. CDR3 sequence (DNA): TGCAGCGTTTCGACTAGCGGGGGTGCCACTAGCACAGATACGCAGTATTTT. This chain uses TRBV29-1 with TRBJ2-3, with 12 bases that match TRBD2. Germline CDR1 is SQVTM and CDR2 is ANQGSEA. With 5 bases clipped from V and 0 bases from J, the junction kept 9 bases outside the gene matches. The CDR3 totals 17 residues.

This clonotype was observed a few times. The CDR3 coding sequence is TGCGCCAGCAGCTTGGTTTCTCAGGGTCCAAACGAAGCTTTCTTT. Translation gives CASSLVSQGPNEAFF. This rearrangement joins TRBV5-1 to TRBJ1-1; TRBD1 is a possible D gene (5 bases). The V end lost 0 bases, the J end lost 8 bases, and 17 bases lay between the germline ends. CDR1 is SGHRS and CDR2 is YFSETQ in the germline V gene. The CDR3 spans 15 residues.

The V gene is TRBV29-1, the J gene TRBJ2-1; D is perhaps TRBD2 (5 bases). Between the trimmed V and J ends, which lost 7 bases and 9 bases, there was a span of 16 bases. CDR3 length: 12 residues. From germline, CDR1 is SQVTM and CDR2 ANQGSEA. CDR3 sequence reads: CSALLAIGEQFF. CDR3 nucleotides: TGCAGCGCCCTTTTAGCGATCGGTGAGCAGTTCTTC.

This clonotype was picked up many times. The genes are TRBV7-2 and TRBJ2-7; D is perhaps TRBD1 or TRBD2 (5 bases each). The germline V and J ends were trimmed by 5 bases and 3 bases, with 11 bases remaining between them. The germline gives CDR1 SGHTA, CDR2 FQGNSA. The CDR3 sequence is 13 residues long. The DNA of the CDR3 is TGTGCCAGCAGCCAGGGACCCGTCTACGAGCAGTACGTC. This translates into CASSQGPVYEQYV.

This clonotype appeared a single time. A junction boundary mismatches the germline segment, possibly from a read error. The rearrangement uses TRBV6-2 or TRBV6-3 and TRBJ2-1, with TRBD1 matching 8 bases. The germline V gene encodes CDR1 MNHEY and CDR2 SVGEGT. The CDR3 loop spans 13 amino acids. This CDR3 reads CASATGAGNKQFF. The DNA of the CDR3 is TGTGCCAGCGCGACAGGGGCAGGCAATAAGCAGTTCTTC.

This clonotype was seen many times. This chain's CDR3 is CASSLTSSYEQYF. In nucleotides, the CDR3 is TGTGCCAGCAGCTTAACCTCGTCCTACGAGCAGTACTTC. The chain recombines TRBV7-9 with TRBJ2-7; no reliable D call. Germline CDR1 and CDR2: SEHNR and FQNEAQ (reference sequence). The CDR3 runs to 13 residues. Trimming took 2 bases from V and 1 from J, leaving 6 bases between them.

The chain recombines TRBV3-1 with TRBJ2-1, with D unclear. Trimming shortened V by 0 bases and J by 2 bases, and 5 bases separated the two germline ends. CDR3 length equals 14 residues. Per germline, CDR1 LGHDT and CDR2 YNNKEL (reference sequence). The CDR3 nucleotides read TGTGCCAGCAGCCAAGATACTCCCTACAATGAGCAGTTCTTC. Residues: CASSQDTPYNEQFF.

The sample holds a few counts of this clonotype. V and J are TRBV4-3 and TRBJ1-5; D not certain. The CDR3 sequence is 17 residues long. V dropped 1 base and J dropped 5 bases, with 18 bases sitting between them. The germline gives CDR1 LGHNA, CDR2 YSLEER. CDR3 sequence: CASSQARRALGYQPQHF. The CDR3 bases are TGCGCCAGCAGCCAAGCTAGAAGGGCACTGGGGTATCAGCCCCAGCATTTT.

This clonotype was recorded a few times. The gene calls are TRBV4-1 and TRBJ1-1, with D perhaps TRBD1 (5 bases). V was clipped by 2 bases and J by 7 bases, with 14 bases between them. CDR3 length equals 14 residues. Germline V gene lookup returns CDR1 MGHRA and CDR2 YSYEKL. The CDR3 loop reads CASSQPRSGLEAFF. In nucleotides, the CDR3 is TGCGCCAGCAGCCAACCTAGGTCGGGGCTTGAAGCTTTCTTT.

Note on this clonotype: This clone may be a read error of a much larger clone one base away. The chain joins TRBV7-8 to TRBJ1-2, with a tentative D call TRBD1 (5 bases). Germline-derived CDR1 and CDR2 are SGHVS and FQNEAQ. V lost 7 bases and J lost 3, with 18 bases in between. This CDR3 contains 15 residues. CDR3 protein: CASNSNGGDHYGYTF. CDR3 nucleotide sequence: TGTGCCAGCAACTCCAATGGGGGGGACCACTATGGCTACACCTTC.

The rearrangement links TRBV5-6 to TRBJ2-3; 9 bases map to TRBD2. This CDR3 region has 16 residues. Germline V gene lookup returns CDR1 SGHDT and CDR2 YYEEEE. V shed 1 base and J 4 bases; nucleotides not matched to a gene: 7. This CDR3 is CASSLSLAGMADTQYF. The CDR3, as DNA: TGTGCCAGCAGCTTGTCGCTAGCGGGAATGGCAGATACGCAGTATTTT.